This is a list of T cell receptor beta chains from one sample in a study of T cells expressing NK-cell markers. For each CDR3 protein, TCRdb gives one entry from its re-call of the 5' RACE reads, without DNA. Its clone listing holds almost 450,000 distinct CDR3 sequences. The material sequenced was blood T cells: a sorted CD56 or NKG2C T cell subset, CD4+ or CD8+ T cells, or bulk PBMC T cells (not recorded which). The receptor set was obtained from a woman aged 18 to 75 in good health. The CDR3 runs from the conserved cysteine through the conserved F or W.

v_gene	j_gene	CDR3aa
TRBV4-2	TRBJ2-1	CASSQRGLATYNEQFF
TRBV15	TRBJ2-2	CATSSSGTYTGELFF
TRBV12-3/TRBV12-4	TRBJ2-2	CASSRRGAGELFF
TRBV4-1	TRBJ1-3	CASRRAERGTGNTIYF
TRBV7-2	TRBJ2-1	CASCIQGKAGNEQFF
TRBV6-1	TRBJ1-2	CASSHAVEGLNYGYTF
TRBV7-2	TRBJ2-7	CASSLDNYEQYF
TRBV2	TRBJ1-1	CASIGVRSSTEAFF
TRBV20-1	TRBJ1-5	CSAWRVGNRNQPQHF
TRBV7-2	TRBJ2-1	CASSFSRTKYNEQFF